The 9 T cell receptor beta chains presented below share a single source sample, sequenced in a study of blood T cell repertoires in COVID-19. The repertoire was sequenced with immunoSEQ multiplex PCR; TCRdb's copy has only in-frame clones and lacks some. This table has about 270,000 clones, around 82% appearing once. Sequenced: peripheral blood. The receptors here all came from a woman under 30 with acute or convalescent COVID-19.

The rearrangement uses TRBV7-2 and TRBJ2-7, with 9 bases identical to TRBD1. The CDR3 is 15 residues long. Germline V gene data show CDR1 as SGHTA and CDR2 as FQGNSA. V lost 3 bases to trimming and J lost 2 bases; unmatched junction nucleotides: 5. The CDR3, as DNA: TGTGCCAGCAGCTTCCCCGGGACAGGGACCTACGAGCAGTACTTC. It yields the protein CASSFPGTGTYEQYF. The full variable domain, its missing parts supplied by reference TRBV7-2 and TRBJ2-7, is GAGVSQSPSNKVTEKGKDVELRCDPISGHTALYWYRQSLGQGLEFLIYFQGNSAPDKSGLPSDRFSAERTGGSVSTLTIQRTQQEDSAVYLCASSFPGTGTYEQYFGPGTRLTVT.

The rearrangement uses TRBV7-9 and TRBJ2-5; TRBD1 is a possible D gene (5 bases). Trimming took off 0 bases at V and 4 bases at J, with 9 bases between the two ends. Germline V lookup: CDR1 SEHNR, CDR2 FQNEAQ (reference sequence). The CDR3 runs 14 residues. The CDR3 is CASSLAQGRETQYF. CDR3 DNA sequence: TGTGCCAGCAGCTTAGCCCAGGGTCGAGAGACCCAGTACTTC.

The rearrangement joins TRBV5-6 to TRBJ2-5; 7 nucleotides match TRBD1. The CDR3 loop spans 15 amino acids. The ends lost 4 bases at V and 2 bases at J; junction bases unmatched: 8. CDR1 and CDR2 (germline): SGHDT, YYEEEE. CDR3 coding DNA: TGTGCCAGCAGCGGCCGAACAGGGGCTCAAGAGACCCAGTACTTC. Encoded protein: CASSGRTGAQETQYF.

The CDR3 nucleotides are TGTGCCAGCAGCGAGACCCCAGAGGCCACTGAAGCTTTCTTT. It encodes CASSETPEATEAFF. The V call is TRBV9, the J call TRBJ1-1; D uncertain. Germline CDR1 SGDLS, CDR2 YYNGEE. V lost 3 bases, J lost 4 bases, and 13 bases lay in between. The CDR3 spans 14 residues.

Of note for this clone: The same CDR3 also results from other DNA sequences found in this sample. This rearrangement joins TRBV6-5 to TRBJ2-7; 7 bases match TRBD2. V lost 0 bases, J lost 1 base, and 3 bases stayed unmatched. The length of the CDR3 is 15 residues. Germline CDR1 is MNHEY and CDR2 is SVGAGI. The CDR3 coding sequence is TGTGCCAGCAGTTACTCGGCTAGCGGTTCCTACGAGCAGTACTTC. Its protein product is CASSYSASGSYEQYF.

This sequence joins TRBV5-8 and TRBJ1-2; 7 bases are shared with TRBD1. CDR3 length: 14 residues. V was pared by 5 bases and J by 2 bases, with 6 bases of the junction left unmatched. Germline V gene lookup returns CDR1 SGHTS and CDR2 YDEGEE. The CDR3 DNA sequence: TGTGCCAGCAGACGACCGGGACAGAACTATGGCTACACCTTC. It yields the protein CASRRPGQNYGYTF.

In this sample, this clone turned up once. The chain recombines TRBV5-5 with TRBJ1-2; 7 nucleotides agree with TRBD1. The CDR3 loop spans 16 amino acids. Per germline, CDR1 SGHKS and CDR2 YYEKEE (reference sequence). V trimming: 0 bases; J trimming: 4 bases; junction bases outside the gene matches: 9. As DNA, the CDR3 is TGTGCCAGCAGCTTGGAGCGTTATAGGACAGGCTATGGCTACACCTTC. Encoded protein: CASSLERYRTGYGYTF.

This clone has only a few counts. This chain links TRBV12-3 or TRBV12-4 with TRBJ2-7, with 7 nucleotides matching TRBD1. This CDR3 comprises 13 residues. V shed 5 bases and J 4 bases; nucleotides not matched to a gene: 5. CDR3 residues: CASSPPGGYEQYF. DNA of the CDR3: TGTGCCAGCAGTCCCCCAGGGGGTTACGAGCAGTACTTC.

J is TRBJ1-2 and V is TRBV7-8, with 10 bases matching TRBD1. Losses at the gene ends were 5 bases for V and 7 bases for J; bases not matched to a gene: 10. The CDR3 sequence is 15 residues long. Per the germline V gene, CDR1 is SGHVS and CDR2 is FQNEAQ. The CDR3 sequence is CASSRSGTGEAGYTF. The CDR3 nucleotides read TGTGCCAGCAGCCGTTCCGGGACAGGGGAAGCTGGCTACACCTTC.